This entry is about one T cell receptor beta chain. The junction does not match germline at one end; this may be a read error. The data were obtained in a study of blood T cell repertoires in COVID-19. As for the study in general: The origin of the acute and convalescent COVID-19 samples was the United States, Italy and Spain. PBMCs, B-cell-depleted T cells, or T cells provided the cDNA or gDNA that made up the material.

CDR3 length equals 12 residues. In germline, CDR1 is SGHDT, CDR2 YYEEEE. Using immunoSEQ multiplex PCR, the repertoire was profiled, and TCRdb retains in-frame clones only, with some absent. The table records around 58,000 clones, around 78% of them present only once. V is TRBV5-6 and J is TRBJ1-5, with D possibly TRBD1 on 6 matching bases. Sequenced material: peripheral blood. The clonotype originates from a human donor in a cohort sampled during active COVID-19. The CDR3 DNA reads TGTGCCAGCAGCTGGGGTCGCGGGGGCAAAATTTTT. Protein product: CASSWGRGGKIF.